This T cell receptor beta chain derives from a study of T cells in localized non-small cell lung cancer. This clone has a single count. Its antigen is unknown. Trimming stripped 4 bases from V and 8 bases from J, with 12 bases between. This CDR3 is built from 12 residues. Germline-derived CDR1 and CDR2 are GTSNPN and SVGIG (reference sequence). Data came from immunoSEQ multiplex PCR; TCRdb stores just in-frame clones and leaves some out. The sample yields 90,000 to 100,000 clones, roughly 93% seen once. Study observations and caveats: There was higher T cell clonality in uninvolved adjacent lung than in tumor, and it was highest there.

Source: PBMCs, taken before any cancer treatment. The sequence came from a woman between 40 and 69 years old with stage II squamous cell lung carcinoma. The chain joins TRBV30 to TRBJ2-1; tentatively, D is TRBD1 or TRBD2 (6 bases each). The CDR3 DNA sequence: TGTGCCTGGACAAAGGGGGGCGATGAGCAGTTCTTC. It codes for CAWTKGGDEQFF.